The rows below give T cell receptor beta chains drawn from one sample of a study of T cells after yellow fever vaccination. Using its own MiXCR run on the 5' RACE reads, TCRdb lists one record per CDR3 protein. The data contain 55,000 or so distinct CDR3 sequences, around 6.7% of them seen just once; the ten biggest clones take up approximately 24%. The sample here was CD8+ T cells not binding an NS4B(214-222) dextramer, sorted from PBMCs, taken 45 days after the first yellow fever vaccination. The source is a man younger than 35 who received the YFV17D yellow fever vaccine. Both conserved end residues are part of each CDR3. The order of the fields is V gene, D gene, clone size, J gene, CDR3 protein, CDR3 DNA. A D gene is named only where the DNA matches it firmly. Size values are once, few and many counts, or a class for expanded clones, and some rows have none.

v_call: TRBV5-8
d_call: TRBD1
clone_size: few
j_call: TRBJ1-2
cdr3_aa: CASSLVDRGDNYGYTF
cdr3_nt: TGTGCCAGCAGCTTGGTGGACAGGGGGGACAACTATGGCTACACCTTC

v_call: TRBV5-1
d_call: .
clone_size: .
j_call: TRBJ2-7
cdr3_aa: CASSGEGYEQYF
cdr3_nt: TGCGCCAGTTCAGGAGAGGGCTACGAGCAGTACTTC

v_call: TRBV29-1
d_call: .
clone_size: .
j_call: TRBJ2-2
cdr3_aa: CSVQALVDRTNTGELFF
cdr3_nt: TGCAGCGTACAAGCGTTGGTTGACAGGACGAACACCGGGGAGCTGTTTTTT

v_call: TRBV6-5
d_call: .
clone_size: many
j_call: TRBJ1-1
cdr3_aa: CASSYNPGATEAFF
cdr3_nt: TGTGCCAGCAGTTATAACCCAGGGGCCACTGAAGCTTTCTTT

v_call: TRBV11-2
d_call: TRBD2
clone_size: many
j_call: TRBJ2-1
cdr3_aa: CASSLSGGYNEQFF
cdr3_nt: TGTGCCAGCAGCCTGAGCGGGGGATACAATGAGCAGTTCTTC

v_call: TRBV20-1
d_call: TRBD1
clone_size: .
j_call: TRBJ1-1
cdr3_aa: CSAEYRGNTEAFF
cdr3_nt: TGCAGTGCTGAGTACAGGGGCAACACTGAAGCTTTCTTT

v_call: TRBV5-4
d_call: TRBD1
clone_size: few
j_call: TRBJ2-2
cdr3_aa: CASSLSGRGPPGELFF
cdr3_nt: TGTGCCAGCAGCTTGAGCGGCAGGGGGCCCCCCGGGGAGCTGTTTTTT

v_call: TRBV7-9
d_call: .
clone_size: many
j_call: TRBJ2-5
cdr3_aa: CASSLETQETQYF
cdr3_nt: TGTGCCAGCAGCTTAGAGACCCAAGAGACCCAGTACTTC

v_call: TRBV27
d_call: TRBD1
clone_size: .
j_call: TRBJ2-1
cdr3_aa: CASSFYGTGGEQFF
cdr3_nt: TGTGCCAGCAGTTTTTACGGGACAGGCGGTGAGCAGTTCTTC

v_call: TRBV5-4
d_call: .
clone_size: .
j_call: TRBJ2-2
cdr3_aa: CASSYFSGNTGELFF
cdr3_nt: TGTGCCAGCAGCTACTTTAGCGGGAACACCGGGGAGCTGTTTTTT

v_call: TRBV4-1
d_call: TRBD2
clone_size: few
j_call: TRBJ2-3
cdr3_aa: CASSSAGGPGDTQYF
cdr3_nt: TGCGCCAGCAGCTCAGCGGGGGGGCCTGGAGATACGCAGTATTTT

v_call: TRBV6-2/TRBV6-3
d_call: .
clone_size: many
j_call: TRBJ1-6
cdr3_aa: CASSWGTEESSYNSPLHF
cdr3_nt: TGTGCCAGCAGTTGGGGGACCGAGGAGAGCTCCTATAATTCACCCCTCCACTTT

v_call: TRBV18
d_call: .
clone_size: .
j_call: TRBJ2-4
cdr3_aa: CASSESLAGIDKNIQYF
cdr3_nt: TGTGCCAGCTCAGAGTCCCTAGCAGGGATTGACAAAAACATTCAGTACTTC

v_call: TRBV12-3/TRBV12-4
d_call: .
clone_size: few
j_call: TRBJ1-1
cdr3_aa: CASSWSGNWDTEAFF
cdr3_nt: TGTGCCAGCAGTTGGTCAGGGAATTGGGACACTGAAGCTTTCTTT

v_call: TRBV10-3
d_call: TRBD2
clone_size: .
j_call: TRBJ2-5
cdr3_aa: CAIRPAGGTETQYF
cdr3_nt: TGTGCCATCAGGCCGGCGGGAGGGACGGAGACCCAGTACTTC

v_call: TRBV7-9
d_call: .
clone_size: many
j_call: TRBJ1-1
cdr3_aa: CASSPAPRKEAFF
cdr3_nt: TGTGCCAGCAGCCCTGCCCCCCGCAAGGAAGCTTTCTTT

v_call: TRBV28
d_call: TRBD2
clone_size: many
j_call: TRBJ2-2
cdr3_aa: CASSLCRRGSCTGELFF
cdr3_nt: TGTGCCAGCAGTTTATGCAGGCGGGGGAGCTGCACCGGGGAGCTGTTTTTT

v_call: TRBV7-9
d_call: TRBD2
clone_size: .
j_call: TRBJ2-5
cdr3_aa: CASSPRTSGGTAKTQYF
cdr3_nt: TGTGCCAGCAGCCCGCGGACTAGCGGGGGAACCGCGAAGACCCAGTACTTC

v_call: TRBV10-3
d_call: TRBD1
clone_size: many
j_call: TRBJ2-2
cdr3_aa: CAIQDRDVTGELFF
cdr3_nt: TGTGCCATCCAGGACAGGGATGTGACCGGGGAGCTGTTTTTT

v_call: TRBV7-2
d_call: .
clone_size: many
j_call: TRBJ2-6
cdr3_aa: CASSFRHGANVLTF
cdr3_nt: TGTGCCAGCAGCTTCCGTCATGGGGCCAACGTCCTGACTTTC

v_call: TRBV4-3
d_call: .
clone_size: many
j_call: TRBJ2-4
cdr3_aa: CASSQDGASLNIQYF
cdr3_nt: TGCGCCAGCAGCCAAGATGGGGCTAGCTTGAACATTCAGTACTTC

v_call: TRBV4-1
d_call: TRBD2
clone_size: many
j_call: TRBJ2-3
cdr3_aa: CASSQVGSGGAGASIDTQYF
cdr3_nt: TGCGCCAGCAGCCAAGTTGGAAGCGGGGGGGCCGGGGCGTCTATAGATACGCAGTATTTT

v_call: TRBV5-1
d_call: TRBD2
clone_size: many
j_call: TRBJ2-1
cdr3_aa: CASSLYRVFGGDEQFF
cdr3_nt: TGCGCCAGCAGCCTTTATAGGGTATTCGGGGGGGATGAGCAGTTCTTC

v_call: TRBV3-1
d_call: .
clone_size: many
j_call: TRBJ2-1
cdr3_aa: CASSQDLPGGAYNEQFF
cdr3_nt: TGTGCCAGCAGCCAAGACCTCCCCGGGGGAGCGTACAATGAGCAGTTCTTC

v_call: TRBV6-5
d_call: .
clone_size: few
j_call: TRBJ2-5
cdr3_aa: CASSYSVELEGETQYF
cdr3_nt: TGTGCCAGCAGTTACTCTGTTGAGCTGGAAGGAGAGACCCAGTACTTC

v_call: TRBV25-1
d_call: .
clone_size: many
j_call: TRBJ2-5
cdr3_aa: CASSDQYSGGTETQYF
cdr3_nt: TGTGCCAGCTCGGATCAATATAGTGGGGGGACGGAGACCCAGTACTTC

v_call: TRBV18
d_call: TRBD1
clone_size: few
j_call: TRBJ2-5
cdr3_aa: CASSRRTGGGETQYF
cdr3_nt: TGTGCCAGCTCACGACGGACAGGGGGCGGGGAGACCCAGTACTTC

v_call: TRBV6-5
d_call: .
clone_size: many
j_call: TRBJ2-5
cdr3_aa: CASSYSLRGGGETQYF
cdr3_nt: TGTGCCAGCAGTTACTCCTTGCGGGGCGGCGGGGAGACCCAGTACTTC

v_call: TRBV7-6
d_call: TRBD2
clone_size: .
j_call: TRBJ2-7
cdr3_aa: CASSLGEGGPYEQYF
cdr3_nt: TGTGCCAGCAGCTTAGGGGAGGGAGGACCCTACGAGCAGTACTTC

v_call: TRBV4-2
d_call: TRBD2
clone_size: .
j_call: TRBJ2-7
cdr3_aa: CASSHPGTSGAYEQYF
cdr3_nt: TGTGCCAGCAGCCACCCCGGGACTAGCGGTGCCTACGAGCAGTACTTC

v_call: TRBV7-9
d_call: .
clone_size: few
j_call: TRBJ2-4
cdr3_aa: CASSAQGTGSRNIQYF
cdr3_nt: TGTGCCAGCAGCGCCCAGGGAACGGGGTCACGAAACATTCAGTACTTC